One sample yielded the 8 T cell receptor beta chains listed below, sequenced in a study of OX40 agonist ivuxolimab in advanced cancers. Libraries were built with the immunoSEQ multiplex PCR assay. This is the immuneACCESS table as TCRdb keeps it, with only in-frame sequences that have V and J called. A part of the clones is gone; compared with another copy, unresolved V genes explain less than half, and the rest is unexplained. For this sample there are around 87,000 clones; 94% appear just once. The ten largest clones take up around 2.5% of the sample. The sample here was CD4+ or CD8+ T cells sorted from blood, taken in a trial of the OX40 agonist ivuxolimab. The receptors were gathered from an adult with an advanced solid tumor such as melanoma, head and neck, liver or kidney cancer.

The J gene is TRBJ1-2, the V gene TRBV20-1, with TRBD1 matching 10 bases. Germline V gives CDR1 DFQATT, CDR2 SNEGSKA (reference sequence). Trimming removed 6 bases from V and 8 bases from J; junction bases left unmatched: 3. The length of the CDR3 is 11 residues. This CDR3 is CSARTGGGYTF. DNA of the CDR3: TGCAGTGCACGGACAGGGGGAGGCTACACCTTC.

The chain joins TRBV9 to TRBJ2-3, with 9 bases that match TRBD2. Per the germline V gene, CDR1 is SGDLS and CDR2 is YYNGEE. V gave up 1 base and J gave up 6 bases; unmatched junction bases: 9. This CDR3 region has 16 residues. The CDR3 here is CASSVMGGGAPDTQYF. DNA for the CDR3: TGTGCCAGCAGCGTAATGGGCGGGGGGGCCCCGGATACGCAGTATTTT.

The CDR3 DNA reads as TGTGCCAGCAGTTACTCGATGGGGACACCCAAGGGAGCTTTCTTT. Amino acids: CASSYSMGTPKGAFF. The chain carries TRBV6-5 and TRBJ1-1; maybe TRBD1 (6 bases). The V gene's germline CDR1 is MNHEY and CDR2 SVGAGI. V lost 0 bases and J lost 10, with 18 bases in between. This CDR3 is 15 amino acids long.

The chain combines TRBV5-6 with TRBJ2-7, with TRBD1 identical over 9 bases. The CDR3 extends over 16 amino acids. V dropped 1 base and J dropped 3; count of bases not matched to a gene: 8. From germline, CDR1 is SGHDT and CDR2 YYEEEE. The CDR3 nucleotides are TGTGCCAGCAGCTTGAGGGAGGGACAGGGACGCTACGAGCAGTACTTC. Its protein product is CASSLREGQGRYEQYF.

This rearrangement joins TRBV18 to TRBJ1-6, with D possibly TRBD1 on 5 matching bases. The CDR3 totals 14 residues. Germline CDR1 and CDR2: KGHSH and LQKENI. Trimming took off 2 bases at V and 7 bases at J, with 9 bases between the two ends. The CDR3 DNA reads as TGTGCCAGCTCACCAGGGACCGCGAATTCACCCCTCCACTTT. Amino acid sequence: CASSPGTANSPLHF.

DNA for the CDR3: TGTGCCAGCAGCTTGCATAGGGGGGCTAGCACAGATACGCAGTATTTT. Residues: CASSLHRGASTDTQYF. The gene calls are TRBV5-6 and TRBJ2-3; D may be TRBD1 or TRBD2 (6 bases each). The ends were cut back, 1 base at V and 0 bases at J, with 12 bases in the middle. This CDR3 is built from 16 residues. The germline CDR1 and CDR2 sequences are SGHDT and YYEEEE.

This clone is a singleton in its sample. The chain carries TRBV6-1 and TRBJ2-7; 10 nucleotides align to TRBD2. Germline V lookup: CDR1 MNHNS, CDR2 SASEGT. This CDR3 comprises 14 residues. The V segment lost 5 bases and the J segment 6 bases; nucleotides outside the gene matches: 7. In DNA form, the CDR3 reads TGTGCCAGCAGTACTGCAGCGGGAGGGCCCGAGCAGTACTTC. This encodes CASSTAAGGPEQYF.

CDR3 residues: CSVATGRSSYEQYF. DNA for the CDR3: TGCAGCGTTGCGACAGGGAGGAGCTCCTACGAGCAGTACTTC. This chain connects TRBV29-1 to TRBJ2-7; tentatively, D is TRBD1 (7 bases). This CDR3 region has 14 residues. Germline CDR1 reads SQVTM; CDR2 reads ANQGSEA. Between the trimmed V and J ends, which lost 4 bases and 0 bases, there was a span of 13 bases.